This T cell receptor (beta chain) was recorded in a study of OX40 agonist ivuxolimab in advanced cancers. Background for the entire study: Ivuxolimab, which targeted the costimulatory receptor OX40 (CD134), was an agonistic, fully human IgG2 monoclonal antibody. Intravenous ivuxolimab was administered to patients every 2 weeks at six dose levels: 0.01, 0.1, 0.3, 1.5, 3 and 10 mg/kg. Of the roughly 51 dose-escalation patients, hepatocellular carcinoma was present in roughly 19, melanoma in roughly 15, renal cell carcinoma in 9 and head and neck cancer in 9. The dose-escalation cohort was about 86% male with a mean age of roughly 60 years, ranging from roughly 23 to 90. Patients were allowed to have had prior anti-PD-1, anti-PD-L1 or anti-CTLA-4 therapy, and around 41% of the dose-escalation patients had previously received checkpoint inhibitors. Three dose-escalation patients achieved partial responses, one with hepatocellular carcinoma and two with cutaneous melanoma. The purpose of peripheral TCRbeta sequencing was to test whether ivuxolimab changed TCR sequence diversity and led to clonal T-cell expansion. The paper describes the monotherapy dose-escalation part (N ≈ 52 patients) of the phase I trial of ivuxolimab. The investigation overall reported the following: Clonal expansion of both CD4+ and CD8+ blood T cells was observed from baseline to week 6 at doses 0.1 to 3.0 mg/kg. Low levels of normalized T-cell clonal expansion were also seen in some patients who did not respond. Which antigens the clonally expanded peripheral T cells were specific for was not determined. After ivuxolimab, expanded clones were on average more numerous among CD8+ T cells than among CD4+ T cells. In the 0.1-3.0 mg/kg groups, partial responders were among the patients with the lowest normalized peripheral clonal expansion, particularly in CD8+ T cells.

For sequencing of the TCRbeta CDR3 region, genomic DNA was extracted from the sorted cells. TCRbeta CDR3 regions were sequenced using the immunoSEQ Assay. Here the immuneACCESS table is served through TCRdb, limited to in-frame sequences with V and J called. Missing clones are a known gap in these copies; in checked studies unresolved V genes cover under half, and the rest lacks a known reason. The sample data list over 90,000 clones, and 90% of these were observed just once. The ten top clones hold around 0.16% of the sample. The trial excluded patients who had a history of autoimmune disease or who were on systemic immunosuppression. In every dose cohort, peripheral blood was drawn for TCR sequencing at baseline, cycle 4 day 1, and cycle 7 day 1. The samples were drawn from a first-in-human, open-label, multicenter phase I dose-escalation trial of ivuxolimab. Adults with locally advanced or metastatic head and neck squamous cell, hepatocellular, melanoma or renal cell carcinoma were enrolled in the trial. CD4+ and CD8+ T cells were sorted separately from peripheral blood before TCR sequencing.

In the case of this clone: The clone's antigen remains unknown. No base quality values were provided; no much bigger clone lies one nucleotide off.

CDR1 is given as SGHNT and CDR2 as YYREEE, both from the germline V gene (reference sequence). Clipping removes 1 base from V and 4 bases from J, with 9 as the unmatched junction base count. The CDR3 holds 16 amino acids from the cysteine to the phenylalanine. Only the CDR3 DNA is retained, 48 bases long and in frame from the first base. The receptor comes from an adult with an advanced solid tumor such as melanoma, head and neck, liver or kidney cancer. The chain employs TRBV5-4 and TRBJ2-5, with 8 bases matching TRBD2. The input for sequencing was CD4+ or CD8+ T cells sorted from blood, taken in a trial of the OX40 agonist ivuxolimab. The sequenced DNA is TGTGCCAGCAGCTTGACGGGGGGGCGGTTTAGAGAGACCCAGTACTTC. This translates into CASSLTGGRFRETQYF.